These 11 T cell receptor beta chains originate from one sample sequenced in a study of immune evolution from preneoplasia to lung adenocarcinoma. Profiled with immunoSEQ multiplex PCR; TCRdb holds only in-frame clones, not every one. The sample shows over 5,000 clones, about 90% of them seen only once. Sequencing used FFPE invasive lung adenocarcinoma tissue. These TCRs come from a person over 45 with lung adenocarcinoma.

This chain uses TRBV9 with TRBJ2-1; 9 bases agree with TRBD1. The CDR3 has 15 amino acids. Looked up from germline, CDR1 is SGDLS and CDR2 is YYNGEE. V was clipped by 4 bases and J by 4 bases; unmatched bases: 6. The chain's CDR3 is CASSLRDRAYNEQFF. In DNA form, the CDR3 reads TGTGCCAGCAGCCTCCGGGACAGGGCGTACAATGAGCAGTTCTTC.

This clone was detected only once. The chain employs TRBV18 and TRBJ2-6; TRBD1 agrees at 11 bases. The V segment lost 3 bases and the J segment 4 bases; nucleotides outside the gene matches: 8. Germline lookup yields CDR1 KGHSH and CDR2 LQKENI. The CDR3 loop spans 18 amino acids. The CDR3 region is CASSPMGQGGSGANVLTF. The CDR3 DNA is TGTGCCAGCTCACCCATGGGACAGGGGGGTTCCGGGGCCAACGTCCTGACTTTC.

This sequence joins TRBV9 and TRBJ2-3; D gene ambiguous. The CDR3 sequence is 14 residues long. Germline V CDR1 and CDR2: SGDLS, YYNGEE. V lost 2 bases and J 3 bases, leaving 10 bases between the germline ends. CDR3 in DNA: TGTGCCAGCAGCGTTGAGGTCGGGACAGATACGCAGTATTTT. It translates to CASSVEVGTDTQYF.

The chain is built from TRBV9 and TRBJ2-1, with 12 nucleotides matching TRBD2. CDR1 is SGDLS, CDR2 YYNGEE, per germline. Losses at the gene ends were 0 bases for V and 7 bases for J; bases not matched to a gene: 5. The CDR3 consists of 16 residues. The CDR3 sequence is CASSVGLAGGRNEQFF. The CDR3 bases are TGTGCCAGCAGCGTAGGTCTAGCGGGAGGGAGAAATGAGCAGTTCTTC.

The V and J genes are TRBV27 and TRBJ1-1; D gene unclear. V lost 2 bases and J 3 bases, leaving 7 bases between the germline ends. This CDR3 is built from 13 residues. Germline CDR1 and CDR2: MNHEY and SMNVEV (reference sequence). CDR3 protein: CASSLSRYTEAFF. DNA of the CDR3: TGTGCCAGCAGTTTAAGCAGGTACACTGAAGCTTTCTTT.

This sequence joins TRBV6-1 and TRBJ2-5; possibly TRBD2 for D (6 bases). Germline CDR1 MNHNS, CDR2 SASEGT. This CDR3 region has 14 residues. The V gene lost 3 bases and the J gene lost 5 bases, with 13 bases spanning the gap. CDR3 in DNA: TGTGCCAGCAGTGATGGAGGGGCCGGGGAGACCCAGTACTTC. This codes for CASSDGGAGETQYF.

The chain combines TRBV11-2 with TRBJ2-1, with TRBD2 identical over 8 bases. This CDR3 is 17 amino acids long. Germline CDR1 is SGHAT and CDR2 is FQNNGV. J gave up 6 bases and V 0 bases, and 10 bases lay outside the gene matches. CDR3 in DNA: TGTGCCAGCAGCTTAGATACGCGACTAGCGAATTTCAATGAGCAGTTCTTC. Its translation is CASSLDTRLANFNEQFF.

The rearrangement joins TRBV19 to TRBJ2-7; TRBD2 agrees at 13 bases. V trimming: 8 bases; J trimming: 4 bases; junction bases outside the gene matches: 8. CDR3 size: 15 residues. Per germline, CDR1 LNHDA and CDR2 SQIVND (reference sequence). The CDR3 sequence is CASRRLAGGGYEQYF. The CDR3 region has the DNA TGTGCCAGTCGAAGACTAGCGGGAGGCGGATACGAGCAGTACTTC.

The chain is built from TRBV11-3 and TRBJ2-7; no reliable D call. The CDR3 is 14 amino acids. Germline values: CDR1 SGHNT, CDR2 YENEEA. Between the trimmed V and J ends, which lost 7 bases and 3 bases, there was a span of 16 bases. The CDR3 here is CASTPGRFGYEQYF. In nucleotides, the CDR3 is TGTGCCAGCACACCCGGGCGCTTCGGCTACGAGCAGTACTTC.

V and J are TRBV21-1 and TRBJ1-5; the table calls TRBD1, which could not be checked here. TRBV21-1 is deemed a pseudogene. The CDR3 is made up of 11 amino acids. In DNA, the CDR3 is TGTGCCAGCCATAGCAATCAGCCCCAGCATTTT. It is translated as CASHSNQPQHF.

The V gene is TRBV9, the J gene TRBJ1-4; 9 nucleotides match TRBD1. CDR1 and CDR2 (germline): SGDLS, YYNGEE. The CDR3 covers 15 residues. J was trimmed by 5 bases and V by 0 bases; bases with no gene match: 2. The CDR3, as DNA: TGTGCCAGCAGCGTAGAAGGGACAGGGAATGAAAAACTGTTTTTT. Translation: CASSVEGTGNEKLFF.